The source of this T cell receptor beta chain is a study of beta chain features in type 1 diabetes. The wider study: When patients were set against healthy donors, age, gender and cell yields were similar.

The authors reverse transcribed all of the isolated RNA, so sequencing captured expressed TCRB transcripts. Assay: immunoSEQ multiplex PCR; the TCRdb copy retains only in-frame clones and omits some. This table has more than 250,000 clones, approximately 24% appearing once. The CDR3 contains 17 residues. The germline CDR1 and CDR2 sequences are SGDLS and YYNGEE. J lost 4 bases, V lost 3 bases, and 7 bases had no gene match. General study findings and limits: TCRB repertoires of naive, central memory and Treg cells appeared more similar among patients than among healthy donors. Researchers report that Type 1 diabetes patients had moderately but significantly shorter TCRB CDR3s across all four CD4+ subsets. PCR might favor shorter templates, but any such skew would affect patients and controls equally.

A remark on this clone: The target antigen is unknown.

The material sequenced was naive CD4+ T cells from blood. The J gene is TRBJ2-1, the V gene TRBV9; 13 bases match TRBD2. The receptor was isolated from a woman aged 30 to 39 with type 1 diabetes. The CDR3 DNA is TGTGCCAGCAGCGCCCGACTAGCGGGGGGTTCATACAATGAGCAGTTCTTC. Translating it yields CASSARLAGGSYNEQFF.